The 8 T cell receptor beta chains below all came from one sample that was sequenced in a study of control samples from healthy donors and cancer patients. TCRdb's copy holds only in-frame clones and misses some; the assay was immunoSEQ multiplex PCR. The table records some 120,000 clones, around 86% of them present only once. Sequencing was done on a sample of blood. The receptors shown here come from a man aged 35-49 years in good health.

The gene calls are TRBV6-5 and TRBJ1-4; 12 nucleotides match TRBD1. The V gene end was trimmed by 2 bases and the J gene end by 10 bases; junction bases not matched to a gene: 8. From germline, CDR1 is MNHEY and CDR2 SVGAGI. This CDR3 is 16 amino acids long. In DNA form, the CDR3 reads TGTGCCAGCAGTTACGCGCCCGGGACAGGGGGCTCAAAACTGTTTTTT. It is translated as CASSYAPGTGGSKLFF.

This rearrangement joins TRBV12-5 to TRBJ2-3; perhaps TRBD2 as D (6 bases). Trimming took 5 bases from V and 2 from J, leaving 11 bases between them. CDR3 length equals 14 residues. The germline gives CDR1 LGHNT, CDR2 FRNRAP. CDR3 loop: CASGPGTDTDTQYF. CDR3 DNA sequence: TGTGCTAGTGGTCCTGGGACTGACACAGATACGCAGTATTTT.

The chain combines TRBV19 with TRBJ2-1, with 7 positions matching TRBD1. Per the germline V gene, CDR1 is LNHDA and CDR2 is SQIVND (reference sequence). The CDR3 consists of 14 residues. V lost 7 bases, J lost 6 bases, and 9 bases stayed unmatched. The CDR3 sequence is CASTFGTVINEQFF. As DNA, the CDR3 is TGTGCCAGTACCTTCGGGACAGTAATCAATGAGCAGTTCTTC.

The rearrangement joins TRBV29-1 to TRBJ2-5; possible D gene TRBD1, 6 bases. CDR3 length equals 12 residues. The germline V gene encodes CDR1 SQVTM and CDR2 ANQGSEA. Trimming cost V 7 bases and J 5 bases, with 14 bases left between them. This CDR3 is CSARQERETQYF. CDR3 coding DNA: TGCAGCGCCCGACAGGAACGGGAGACCCAGTACTTC.

V and J are TRBV24-1 and TRBJ2-1; 9 bases align to TRBD2. Looked up from germline, CDR1 is KGHDR and CDR2 is SFDVKD. The CDR3 runs to 15 residues. V lost 5 bases and J lost 2; bases outside the gene matches: 3. CDR3 DNA: TGTGCCACCAGTGGTGCGGGGGGGCCCTACAATGAGCAGTTCTTC. Protein sequence: CATSGAGGPYNEQFF.

The chain links TRBV11-2 to TRBJ2-4; TRBD1 is a possible D gene (5 bases). Trimming removed 5 bases at V and 6 bases at J, with 8 bases between. The CDR3 has 12 residues. CDR1 SGHAT and CDR2 FQNNGV come from the germline V gene. The CDR3 loop is CASSLDRNIQYF. The CDR3, as DNA: TGTGCCAGCAGCCTCGACAGAAACATTCAGTACTTC.

The chain employs TRBV4-2 and TRBJ1-2, with D possibly being TRBD1 (6 bases). The CDR3 loop spans 15 amino acids. Germline V gene sequence: CDR1 LGHNA, CDR2 YNFKEQ. The germline V and J ends were trimmed by 0 bases and 7 bases, with 15 bases remaining between them. The CDR3 DNA reads TGTGCCAGCAGCCAAGAAGAAGACAGGTCTAGTGGCTACACCTTC. It codes for CASSQEEDRSSGYTF.

The chain joins TRBV6-5 to TRBJ1-2, with a weak D call TRBD1 (5 bases). The CDR3 has 14 residues. Germline V CDR1 and CDR2: MNHEY, SVGAGI. V was cut by 0 bases and J by 2 bases, with 7 bases left in between. The CDR3 region has the DNA TGTGCCAGCAGTTACTCGGGACGGAACTATGGCTACACCTTC. Encoded protein: CASSYSGRNYGYTF.